Listed below are T cell receptor beta chains from one sample, sequenced in a study of brain T cells in children with intractable seizures. Assay used: immunoSEQ multiplex PCR; TCRdb lists only in-frame clones, some missing. This table holds about 320,000 clones, roughly 92% found once. Source: peripheral blood, taken more than 4 months after surgery. The origin of the receptors is a boy under two years old with tuberous sclerosis and intractable seizures. CDR3s include the opening cysteine and the closing phenylalanine or tryptophan.

V	J	CDR3
TRBV9	TRBJ2-2	CASSEGLAGALNTGELFF
TRBV29-1	TRBJ2-7	CSVGGRGSYEQYF
TRBV27	TRBJ2-1	CASSWTLAGGFVEQFF
TRBV9	TRBJ2-1	CASSGGRAVTYNEQFF
TRBV28	TRBJ1-2	CASATPDRSFFYGYTF
TRBV19	TRBJ2-7	CASSGWGTYEQYF
TRBV5-4	TRBJ2-7	CASSLGGYEQYF
TRBV10-3	TRBJ1-1	CAISDTLNTEAFF
TRBV24-1	TRBJ2-5	CATSDLGGGEETQYF
TRBV1	TRBJ2-5	CTSSQGSSRGPQETQYF
TRBV7-2	TRBJ1-5	CASSLKQGHQPQHF
TRBV29-1	TRBJ2-7	CSVDQGRAGGYEQYF
TRBV9	TRBJ2-1	CASSVAGGPLNEQFF
TRBV24-1	TRBJ2-3	CATNSGGHTDTQYF
TRBV7-9	TRBJ1-1	CASSFQNTEAFF
TRBV9	TRBJ2-1	CASSVAPQRGGHEQFF
TRBV9	TRBJ1-2	CASSPVRDTALYGYTF
TRBV9	TRBJ2-7	CASSPRRDLAHFGEQYF
TRBV11-2	TRBJ2-7	CASSFTGGKDEQYF
TRBV27	TRBJ1-1	CASSWSGRGFSNTEAFF
TRBV7-9	TRBJ2-7	CASSLRDYEQYF
TRBV4-1	TRBJ2-7	CASSQERDLAGSSYEQYF
TRBV19	TRBJ1-1	CASSILRGDEAFF
TRBV5-6	TRBJ1-4	CASSAGTSEKLFF
TRBV13	TRBJ2-1	CASSPPRQGNNEQFF
TRBV7-9	TRBJ1-1	CASSLGQAPSAEAFF
TRBV5-1	TRBJ2-7	CASSYTTSGRMVQYF
TRBV18	TRBJ1-1	CASSPTRSMNTEAFF
TRBV19	TRBJ2-3	CASSARGLGSPDTQYF
TRBV29-1	TRBJ2-7	CSVEEGQGYEQYF
TRBV13	TRBJ2-2	CASSLSTRPNTGELFF
TRBV7-9	TRBJ1-6	CASSFASGTSRPPLHF
TRBV20-1	TRBJ2-7	CSASPEAYEQYF
TRBV29-1	TRBJ2-7	CSARGTGSYEQYF
TRBV11-1	TRBJ2-1	CASSWGQENEQFF